A single sample gave rise to the 16 T cell receptor beta chains below, sequenced in a study of blood T cell repertoires in COVID-19. Repertoires were generated with immunoSEQ multiplex PCR, while TCRdb's copy carries only in-frame clones and drops some. Of about 240,000 clones in the sample, around 88% are singletons; the top ten hold around an eighth. The sequenced material came from peripheral blood. These receptors came from an elderly man with acute or convalescent COVID-19.

This clone turned up a few times. V usage is TRBV2 and J usage is TRBJ1-1, with D unresolved. Deletions cut 4 bases from V and 6 bases from J, with 15 bases between. This CDR3 comprises 14 residues. Germline V gives CDR1 SNHLY, CDR2 FYNNEI. The CDR3 region has the DNA TGTGCCAGCAGTGGCAGGCAGCCGAGCTCTGAAGCTTTCTTT. Amino acids: CASSGRQPSSEAFF.

V and J are TRBV7-3 and TRBJ2-1, with D perhaps matching TRBD2 (5 bases). The CDR3 covers 13 residues. Germline CDR1 reads SGHTA; CDR2 reads FQGTGA. The V and J ends lost 2 bases and 5 bases respectively, with 7 bases between them. Here the CDR3 DNA reads TGTGCCAGCAGCTTAGAGACTAACAATGAGCAGTTCTTC. It codes for CASSLETNNEQFF.

The rearrangement uses TRBV5-8 and TRBJ1-1; TRBD1 matches 8 bases. CDR1 and CDR2 (germline): SGHTS, YDEGEE. V gave up 0 bases and J gave up 5 bases; unmatched junction bases: 3. The CDR3 is 14 amino acids. In DNA, the CDR3 is TGTGCCAGCAGCTTGGCCAGGGGGCGGACTGAAGCTTTCTTT. It specifies CASSLARGRTEAFF.

This clone has a single count. This rearrangement joins TRBV28 to TRBJ2-5, with a possible D match to TRBD1 (5 bases). The CDR3 consists of 16 residues. The V and J ends lost 7 bases and 0 bases respectively, with 18 bases between them. Germline V gives CDR1 MDHEN, CDR2 SYDVKM. CDR3 nucleotides: TGTGCCAGCAACGCGAGGACAAACCTGTACCAAGAGACCCAGTACTTC. This gives the protein CASNARTNLYQETQYF.

The chain couples TRBV29-1 to TRBJ2-1; D remains unclear. The CDR3 consists of 13 residues. Looked up from germline, CDR1 is SQVTM and CDR2 is ANQGSEA. The DNA of the CDR3 is TGCACCGTGTTTAGTCCCACCTACAATGAGCAGTTCTTC. Translating it yields CTVFSPTYNEQFF.

The rearrangement uses TRBV6-2 or TRBV6-3 and TRBJ1-5, with D hard to call. The CDR3 covers 13 residues. The germline gives CDR1 MNHEY, CDR2 SVGEGT. The V end was cut by 5 bases, the J end by 5 bases, with 10 bases between. This CDR3 reads CASSLLVDQPQHF. The DNA for the CDR3 is TGTGCCAGCAGTCTTTTAGTGGATCAGCCCCAGCATTTT.

This sequence joins TRBV5-6 and TRBJ2-7, with 7 bases identical to TRBD1. Germline V gives CDR1 SGHDT, CDR2 YYEEEE. The CDR3 consists of 13 residues. Trimming removed 5 bases from V and 2 bases from J; junction bases left unmatched: 4. The CDR3 loop is CASSRQGPYEQYF. The CDR3, as DNA: TGTGCCAGCAGTAGACAGGGACCCTACGAGCAGTACTTC.

The rearrangement links TRBV6-1 to TRBJ1-5; TRBD1 is a possible D gene (5 bases). The CDR3 has 13 amino acids. Germline CDR1 reads MNHNS; CDR2 reads SASEGT. Trimming shortened V by 0 bases and J by 9 bases, and 9 bases separated the two germline ends. The CDR3: CASSEAWGGPQHF. The CDR3 nucleotides are TGTGCCAGCAGTGAAGCCTGGGGGGGGCCCCAGCATTTT.

CDR3 in DNA: TGTGCCAGCTCACCGTCGGCACAGGGCGATAATTCACCCCTCCACTTT. It encodes CASSPSAQGDNSPLHF. V and J are TRBV18 and TRBJ1-6; perhaps TRBD1 as D (6 bases). V lost 3 bases and J 5 bases, leaving 14 bases between the germline ends. Germline-derived CDR1 and CDR2 are KGHSH and LQKENI. This CDR3 has 16 amino acids.

This rearrangement joins TRBV7-3 to TRBJ1-3; D gene ambiguous. The CDR3 is 16 amino acids. V lost 3 bases and J 4 bases, leaving 16 bases between the germline ends. Germline CDR1 is SGHTA and CDR2 is FQGTGA. CDR3 coding DNA: TGTGCCAGCAGCTTGAATCCGGGGTTCGTCGGAAACACCATATATTTT. It is translated as CASSLNPGFVGNTIYF.

The chain combines TRBV5-1 with TRBJ1-1; 8 positions match TRBD1. The germline gives CDR1 SGHRS, CDR2 YFSETQ. J gave up 0 bases and V 4 bases, and 5 bases lay outside the gene matches. There are 15 residues in the CDR3. The chain's CDR3 is CASSTGQGMNTEAFF. The CDR3 DNA is TGCGCCAGCAGCACAGGACAGGGCATGAACACTGAAGCTTTCTTT.

V gene TRBV18 combines with J gene TRBJ1-1, with D maybe TRBD1 (6 bases). In germline, CDR1 is KGHSH, CDR2 LQKENI. This CDR3 has 18 amino acids. V gave up 0 bases and J gave up 6 bases, with 23 bases separating them. The CDR3 spells CASSPPKWPGAEHSEAFF. As DNA, the CDR3 is TGTGCCAGCTCACCACCAAAGTGGCCAGGGGCGGAACACTCTGAAGCTTTCTTT.

The rearrangement uses TRBV12-3 or TRBV12-4 and TRBJ2-7, with 12 bases lining up with TRBD2. The CDR3 runs to 13 residues. V shed 6 bases and J 6 bases; nucleotides not matched to a gene: 3. The CDR3 coding sequence is TGTGCCAGCAGCCTACTAGCGGGAGGCGAGCAGTACTTC. Residues: CASSLLAGGEQYF.

The rearrangement joins TRBV28 to TRBJ2-4; TRBD1 matches at 7 bases. CDR3 length equals 15 residues. Germline assignment: CDR1 MDHEN and CDR2 SYDVKM. The ends lost 6 bases at V and 5 bases at J; junction bases unmatched: 10. CDR3 in DNA: TGTGCCAGCAGGCCCCGAGGGGGCGTTCAAAACATTCAGTACTTC. This codes for CASRPRGGVQNIQYF.

The chain couples TRBV4-2 to TRBJ2-4, with a possible D match to TRBD2 (6 bases). This CDR3 has 14 amino acids. V lost 3 bases and J 8 bases, leaving 14 bases between the germline ends. Germline V gene data show CDR1 as LGHNA and CDR2 as YNFKEQ. The DNA for the CDR3 is TGTGCCAGCAGCCAGGCCCCGGGGGTGGACATTCAGTACTTC. Amino acids: CASSQAPGVDIQYF.

The chain combines TRBV4-1 with TRBJ1-1, with D perhaps matching TRBD1 (6 bases). The germline V gene has CDR1 MGHRA and CDR2 YSYEKL. Between the trimmed V and J ends, which lost 5 bases and 1 base, there was a span of 8 bases. The length of the CDR3 is 13 residues. CDR3 nucleotides: TGCGCCAGCAGCAAGGGACAGAACACTGAAGCTTTCTTT. Residues: CASSKGQNTEAFF.